A single sample gave rise to the 15 T cell receptor beta chains below, sequenced in a study of CD4+ T cells in melanoma. Sequencing was performed with immunoSEQ multiplex PCR; in TCRdb, only in-frame clones are kept and a portion is missing. The table records 110,000 to 150,000 clones, 92% of them present only once. These receptors originate from a human donor with melanoma.

The V and J genes are TRBV18 and TRBJ1-6, with TRBD1 matching over 9 bases. The CDR3 is made up of 14 amino acids. Germline CDR1 reads KGHSH; CDR2 reads LQKENI. After removal of 5 bases from V and 9 bases from J, the junction contained 5 bases not matched to a gene. The DNA for the CDR3 is TGTGCCAGCTCAACACAGGGGGCGGGTTCACCCCTCCACTTT. Its protein is CASSTQGAGSPLHF.

The chain uses TRBV15 and TRBJ1-6; 7 nucleotides line up with TRBD1. Per germline, CDR1 LNHNV and CDR2 YYDKDF (reference sequence). With 5 bases clipped from V and 9 bases from J, the junction kept 4 bases outside the gene matches. The CDR3 is made up of 13 amino acids. In DNA form, the CDR3 reads TGTGCCACCAGCCCAGGGGGACCTTCACCCCTCCACTTT. This translates into CATSPGGPSPLHF.

The genes are TRBV7-2 and TRBJ2-3, with 7 bases matching TRBD1. J lost 4 bases, V lost 10 bases, and 8 bases had no gene match. CDR1 and CDR2 (germline): SGHTA, FQGNSA. The CDR3 length is 13 residues. The CDR3, as DNA: TGTGCCACCGGAGACAGGGTTCCAGATACGCAGTATTTT. Protein: CATGDRVPDTQYF.

This chain connects TRBV7-9 to TRBJ2-1; 11 bases match TRBD2. J lost 2 bases, V lost 4 bases, and 4 bases had no gene match. The CDR3 has 16 amino acids. Germline CDR1 SEHNR, CDR2 FQNEAQ (reference sequence). Written as DNA, the CDR3 is TGTGCCAGCAGCTATAGCGGGGGGGCCCCCTACAATGAGCAGTTCTTC. It specifies CASSYSGGAPYNEQFF.

This clone has only a few counts. Additional DNA sequences in this sample encode the identical CDR3. As DNA, the CDR3 is TGTGCCAGCAGTGAAGGGACAGGTCTTTATGGCTACACCTTC. Protein: CASSEGTGLYGYTF. The V and J genes are TRBV6-1 and TRBJ1-2; 7 bases are shared with TRBD1. There are 14 residues in the CDR3. After removal of 1 base from V and 5 bases from J, the junction contained 4 bases not matched to a gene. Germline values: CDR1 MNHNS, CDR2 SASEGT.

This clone was seen only once. J is TRBJ1-5 and V is TRBV5-1; no firm D call. The CDR3 consists of 16 residues. Trimming removed 4 bases from V and 3 bases from J, with 17 bases in between. From germline, CDR1 is SGHRS and CDR2 YFSETQ. CDR3 coding DNA: TGCGCCAGCAGCCCCGGGTCAACCGGAATCAATCAGCCCCAGCATTTT. Translation: CASSPGSTGINQPQHF.

This rearrangement joins TRBV5-1 to TRBJ1-1; 9 nucleotides agree with TRBD1. The germline V gene has CDR1 SGHRS and CDR2 YFSETQ. The V segment lost 2 bases and the J segment 8 bases; nucleotides outside the gene matches: 4. The CDR3 runs to 13 residues. Written as DNA, the CDR3 is TGCGCCAGCAGCTTTGGACAGGGGACGGAAGCTTTCTTT. Protein: CASSFGQGTEAFF. Together with reference TRBV5-1 and TRBJ1-1, the CDR3 gives the full variable domain: KAGVTQTPRYLIKTRGQQVTLSCSPISGHRSVSWYQQTPGQGLQFLFEYFSETQRNKGNFPGRFSGRQFSNSRSEMNVSTLELGDSALYLCASSFGQGTEAFFGQGTRLTVV.

The chain links TRBV2 to TRBJ1-2; D remains unclear. Germline lookup yields CDR1 SNHLY and CDR2 FYNNEI. The length of the CDR3 is 12 residues. V dropped 5 bases and J dropped 3 bases, with 7 bases sitting between them. CDR3 in amino acids: CASSWSDYGYTF. Written as DNA, the CDR3 is TGTGCCAGCAGTTGGAGCGACTATGGCTACACCTTC.

This clone was seen only once. V usage is TRBV9 and J usage is TRBJ2-3; 8 nucleotides align to TRBD2. Unmatched junction bases numbered 9, after V lost 4 bases and J lost 2 bases. The germline V gene has CDR1 SGDLS and CDR2 YYNGEE. The CDR3 loop spans 16 amino acids. Written as DNA, the CDR3 is TGTGCCAGCAGCCCCGGGACTAGGCTCGTCACAGATACGCAGTATTTT. As protein: CASSPGTRLVTDTQYF. Full variable domain (outside the CDR3, taken from reference TRBV9 and TRBJ2-3): DSGVTQTPKHLITATGQRVTLRCSPRSGDLSVYWYQQSLDQGLQFLIQYYNGEERAKGNILERFSAQQFPDLHSELNLSSLELGDSALYFCASSPGTRLVTDTQYFGPGTRLTVL.

CDR3: CASSPRRNEQFF. CDR3 coding DNA: TGTGCCAGTAGCCCTCGGAGGAATGAGCAGTTCTTC. The V call is TRBV19, the J call TRBJ2-1; D is possibly TRBD2 (5 bases). The CDR3 runs 12 residues. Germline V gene lookup returns CDR1 LNHDA and CDR2 SQIVND (reference sequence). With 6 bases removed from V and 7 bases from J, the gap between germline ends came to 10 bases.

The chain carries TRBV19 and TRBJ2-3; D is undetermined. Trimming shortened V by 7 bases and J by 0 bases, and 11 bases separated the two germline ends. Germline V CDR1 and CDR2: LNHDA, SQIVND (reference sequence). The CDR3 has 14 residues. CDR3 residues: CASTASFSTDTQYF. Written as DNA, the CDR3 is TGTGCCAGTACTGCATCCTTCAGCACAGATACGCAGTATTTT. The full variable domain, its missing parts supplied by reference TRBV19 and TRBJ2-3, is DGGITQSPKYLFRKEGQNVTLSCEQNLNHDAMYWYRQDPGQGLRLIYYSQIVNDFQKGDIAEGYSVSREKKESFPLTVTSAQKNPTAFYLCASTASFSTDTQYFGPGTRLTVL.

The chain employs TRBV5-4 and TRBJ1-2; 7 nucleotides match TRBD1. The V and J ends lost 4 bases and 6 bases, in that order; junction bases with no gene match: 9. The CDR3 is 14 amino acids. From germline, CDR1 is SGHNT and CDR2 YYREEE (reference sequence). CDR3 protein: CASSPYDREDGYTF. The DNA of the CDR3 is TGTGCCAGCAGCCCCTACGACAGGGAGGATGGCTACACCTTC.

This chain connects TRBV2 to TRBJ1-5; no firm D call. Deletions cut 1 base from V and 3 bases from J, with 7 bases between. This CDR3 is built from 14 residues. The germline gives CDR1 SNHLY, CDR2 FYNNEI. In DNA, the CDR3 is TGTGCCAGCAGTGAAGTCACAGACAATCAGCCCCAGCATTTT. Residues: CASSEVTDNQPQHF.

This clone occurred once. This sequence joins TRBV5-6 and TRBJ1-2; the D gene is possibly TRBD1 (5 bases). Trimming took 1 base from V and 3 from J, leaving 10 bases between them. The V gene's germline CDR1 is SGHDT and CDR2 YYEEEE. This CDR3 spans 14 amino acids. In nucleotides, the CDR3 is TGTGCCAGCAGCTTGTGGGGGAGGGACTATGGCTACACCTTC. Its translation: CASSLWGRDYGYTF.

In this sample, this clone turned up once. The chain carries TRBV7-3 and TRBJ1-6, with a possible D match to TRBD1 (5 bases). The CDR3 covers 13 residues. The V gene lost 5 bases and the J gene lost 7 bases, with 9 bases spanning the gap. The V gene's germline CDR1 is SGHTA and CDR2 FQGTGA. In nucleotides, the CDR3 is TGTGCCAGCAGCCCAGACAGAAATTCACCCCTCCACTTT. Translated: CASSPDRNSPLHF.